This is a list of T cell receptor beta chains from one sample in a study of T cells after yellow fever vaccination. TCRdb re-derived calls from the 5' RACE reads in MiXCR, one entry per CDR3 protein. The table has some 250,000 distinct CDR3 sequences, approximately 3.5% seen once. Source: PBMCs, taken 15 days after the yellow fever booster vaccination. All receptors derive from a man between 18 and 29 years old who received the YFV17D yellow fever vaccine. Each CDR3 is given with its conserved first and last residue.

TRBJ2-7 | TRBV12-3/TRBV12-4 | CASSFPGGEQYF
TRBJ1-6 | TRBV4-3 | CASSQETDSPLHF
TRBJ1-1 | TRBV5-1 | CASYPPGVNTEAFF
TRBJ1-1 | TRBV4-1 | CASSQEGRGGTEAFF
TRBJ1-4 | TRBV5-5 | CASSLYARGNEKLFF
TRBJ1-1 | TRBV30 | CAWSPQGIGTEAFF
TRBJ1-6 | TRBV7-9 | CASSLAESGTPLHF
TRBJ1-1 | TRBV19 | CASSPGISEAFF
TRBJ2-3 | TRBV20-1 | CSALGGADTQYF
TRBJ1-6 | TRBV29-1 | CSASSGGQGGNSPLHF
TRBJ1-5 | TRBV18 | CASSSVSRGDQPQHF
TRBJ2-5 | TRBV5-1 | CASRTGTGGETQYF
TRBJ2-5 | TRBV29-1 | CSVEPGQETQYF
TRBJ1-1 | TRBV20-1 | CSAEDRGSTEAFF
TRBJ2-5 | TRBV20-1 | CSARDWPRAQETQYF